Given below is one T cell receptor beta chain in context. Original processing methods: The authors estimated nucleated cell counts from reference gene primer amplification. TCRdb keeps only in-frame clones here, not all; method: immunoSEQ multiplex PCR. V and J calls and clone size are given by that table; D and trimming were obtained from the DNA. The sample carries some 120,000 clones, around nine tenths recorded once. This record comes from a study of blood T cell repertoires in COVID-19. Study in general: In each case, the material was cDNA or gDNA derived from T cells, B-cell-depleted T cells, or PBMCs.

This CDR3 spans 11 amino acids. Trimming left V 8 bases short and J 7 bases short, with 8 bases between. Germline CDR1 is LGHDT and CDR2 is YNNKEL (reference sequence). Recruited during active infection, patients (from Seattle) were subsequently followed longitudinally. The rearrangement links TRBV3-1 (or the pseudogene TRBV3-2) to TRBJ2-2; unclear D gene. The sequenced sample was peripheral blood. This TCR was sampled from a man in his forties or fifties with COVID-19, enrolled during active disease. The CDR3 region has the DNA TGTGCCAGCGACGGCGGCGGGGAGCTGTTTTTT. Residues: CASDGGGELFF.